These 4 T cell receptor beta chains were sequenced from one sample in a study of cytomegalovirus exposure and HLA in healthy donors. Primers for the PCR totalled 60 Vbeta and 13 Jbeta. Assay used: immunoSEQ multiplex PCR; TCRdb lists only in-frame clones, some missing. The data show about 130,000 clones, 55% to 80% seen once. The source material was PBMCs. The receptors stem from a woman aged 40 to 50 in good health and CMV-seronegative.

The rearrangement uses TRBV29-1 and TRBJ2-1; D is unclear. The germline CDR1 and CDR2 sequences are SQVTM and ANQGSEA. V lost 7 bases to trimming and J lost 0 bases, with 13 bases between them. This CDR3 has 14 residues. CDR3 in amino acids: CSAARPSSYNEQFF. CDR3 nucleotides: TGCAGCGCCGCTAGACCCAGCTCCTACAATGAGCAGTTCTTC.

The CDR3 loop reads CASSIGQARETQYF. DNA of the CDR3: TGTGCCAGTAGTATCGGACAGGCGAGGGAGACCCAGTACTTC. The chain recombines TRBV19 with TRBJ2-5, with TRBD1 identical over 7 bases. Germline assignment: CDR1 LNHDA and CDR2 SQIVND (reference sequence). This CDR3 is built from 14 residues. J was trimmed by 5 bases and V by 3 bases; bases with no gene match: 6.

The chain links TRBV15 to TRBJ1-4; D is possibly TRBD1 (6 bases). V shed 0 bases and J shed 1 base, with 9 bases lying between them. The CDR3 has 16 residues. Germline assignment: CDR1 LNHNV and CDR2 YYDKDF (reference sequence). The CDR3 sequence is CATSRDGDITNEKLFF. The CDR3 DNA reads as TGTGCCACCAGCAGAGATGGGGACATAACTAATGAAAAACTGTTTTTT. Using reference TRBV15 and TRBJ1-4 for the parts outside the CDR3, the full variable domain is DAMVIQNPRYQVTQFGKPVTLSCSQTLNHNVMYWYQQKSSQAPKLLFHYYDKDFNNEADTPDNFQSRRPNTSFCFLDIRSPGLGDTAMYLCATSRDGDITNEKLFFGSGTQLSVL.

The chain joins TRBV29-1 to TRBJ1-2, with 7 bases fitting TRBD1. The J segment lost 8 bases and the V segment lost 5 bases, leaving 14 bases of the junction unmatched. Germline V gene data show CDR1 as SQVTM and CDR2 as ANQGSEA. This CDR3 contains 14 residues. CDR3 coding DNA: TGCAGCGTTAGTCCCCTCGACAGGGTCCAGGGCTACACCTTC. It encodes CSVSPLDRVQGYTF.